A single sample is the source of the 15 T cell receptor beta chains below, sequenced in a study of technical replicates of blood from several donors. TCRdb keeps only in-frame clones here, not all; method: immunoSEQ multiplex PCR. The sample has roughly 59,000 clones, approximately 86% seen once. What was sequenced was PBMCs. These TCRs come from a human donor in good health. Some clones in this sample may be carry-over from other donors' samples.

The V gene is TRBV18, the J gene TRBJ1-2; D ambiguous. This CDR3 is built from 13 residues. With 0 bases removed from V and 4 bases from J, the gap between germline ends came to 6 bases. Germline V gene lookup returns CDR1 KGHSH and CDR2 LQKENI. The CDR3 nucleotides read TGTGCCAGCTCACCACCACAAGTCTATGGCTACACCTTC. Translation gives CASSPPQVYGYTF.

The chain's CDR3 is CASSLRRQENYGYTF. DNA for the CDR3: TGTGCCAGCAGCTTAAGGCGACAGGAGAACTATGGCTACACCTTC. V and J are TRBV7-9 and TRBJ1-2; the D gene is possibly TRBD1 (6 bases). The CDR3 spans 15 residues. Looked up from germline, CDR1 is SEHNR and CDR2 is FQNEAQ (reference sequence). Trimming took off 2 bases at V and 2 bases at J, with 12 bases between the two ends.

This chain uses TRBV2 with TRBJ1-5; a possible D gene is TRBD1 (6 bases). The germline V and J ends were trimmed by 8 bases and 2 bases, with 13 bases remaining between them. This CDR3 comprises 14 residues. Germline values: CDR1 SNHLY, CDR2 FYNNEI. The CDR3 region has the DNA TGTGCCAGCTCCCGGGGGGCCGGCAATCAGCCCCAGCATTTT. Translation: CASSRGAGNQPQHF.

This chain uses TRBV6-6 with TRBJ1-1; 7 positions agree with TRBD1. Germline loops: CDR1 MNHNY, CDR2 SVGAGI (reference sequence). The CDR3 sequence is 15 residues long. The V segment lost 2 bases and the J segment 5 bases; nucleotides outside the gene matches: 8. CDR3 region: CASSYARQGGTEAFF. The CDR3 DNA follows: TGTGCCAGCAGTTACGCGCGACAGGGTGGAACTGAAGCTTTCTTT.

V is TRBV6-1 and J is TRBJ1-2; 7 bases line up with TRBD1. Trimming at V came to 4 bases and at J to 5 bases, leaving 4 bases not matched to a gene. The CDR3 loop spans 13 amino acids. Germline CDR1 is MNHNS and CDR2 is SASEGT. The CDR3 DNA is TGTGCCAGCAGTGTGACAGGGCTTTATGGCTACACCTTC. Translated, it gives CASSVTGLYGYTF.

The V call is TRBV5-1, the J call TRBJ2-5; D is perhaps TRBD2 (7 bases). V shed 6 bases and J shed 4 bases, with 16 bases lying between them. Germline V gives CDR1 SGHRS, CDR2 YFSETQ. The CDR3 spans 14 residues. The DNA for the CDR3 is TGCGCCAGCACTGGAGTAGGGGGGGTAGAGACCCAGTACTTC. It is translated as CASTGVGGVETQYF.

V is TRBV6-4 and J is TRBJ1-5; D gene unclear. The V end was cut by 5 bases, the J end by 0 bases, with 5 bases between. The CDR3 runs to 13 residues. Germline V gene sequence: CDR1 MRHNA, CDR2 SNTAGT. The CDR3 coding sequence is TGTGCCAGCAGTAGCTATAGCAATCAGCCCCAGCATTTT. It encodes CASSSYSNQPQHF.

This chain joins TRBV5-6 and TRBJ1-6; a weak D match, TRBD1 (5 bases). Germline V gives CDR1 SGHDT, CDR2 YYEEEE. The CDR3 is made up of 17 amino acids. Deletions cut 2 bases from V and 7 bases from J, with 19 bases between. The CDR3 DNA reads TGTGCCAGCAGCTTTCAGGGAGGAGGACCCACAAATTCACCCCTCCACTTT. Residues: CASSFQGGGPTNSPLHF.

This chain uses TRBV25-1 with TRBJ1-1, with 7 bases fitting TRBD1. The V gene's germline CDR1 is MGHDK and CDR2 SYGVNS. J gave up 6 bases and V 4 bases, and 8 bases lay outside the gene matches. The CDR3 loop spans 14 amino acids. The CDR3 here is CASSGTGVNAEAFF. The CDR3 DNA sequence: TGTGCCAGCAGTGGCACAGGGGTTAACGCTGAAGCTTTCTTT.

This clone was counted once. CDR3 nucleotides: TGTGCCACCAAGAGGGAGGTTAGCGGGAGCCACGAGCAGTACTTC. This sequence encodes CATKREVSGSHEQYF. The chain carries TRBV6-5 and TRBJ2-7, with 9 bases that match TRBD2. The length of the CDR3 is 15 residues. Trimming removed 10 bases from V and 5 bases from J; junction bases left unmatched: 15. Germline V gene sequence: CDR1 MNHEY, CDR2 SVGAGI.

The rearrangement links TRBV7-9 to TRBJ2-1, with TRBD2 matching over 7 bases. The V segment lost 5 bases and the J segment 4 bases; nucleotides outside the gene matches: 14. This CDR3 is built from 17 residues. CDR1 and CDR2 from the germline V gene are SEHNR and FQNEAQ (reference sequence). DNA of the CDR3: TGTGCCAGCAGCCTAGAACCGGGGAGGGCTGCGTACAATGAGCAGTTCTTC. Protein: CASSLEPGRAAYNEQFF.

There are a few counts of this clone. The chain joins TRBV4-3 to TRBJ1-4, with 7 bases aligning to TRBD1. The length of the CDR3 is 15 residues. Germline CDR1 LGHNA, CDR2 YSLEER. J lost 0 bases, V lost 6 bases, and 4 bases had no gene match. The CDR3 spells CASRQTGTTNEKLFF. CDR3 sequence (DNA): TGCGCCAGCAGACAGACAGGGACAACTAATGAAAAACTGTTTTTT.

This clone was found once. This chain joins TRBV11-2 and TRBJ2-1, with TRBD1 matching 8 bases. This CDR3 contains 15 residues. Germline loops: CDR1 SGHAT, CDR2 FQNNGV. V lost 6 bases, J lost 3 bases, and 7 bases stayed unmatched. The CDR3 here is CASRLPGGNYNEQFF. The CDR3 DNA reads TGTGCCAGCAGGTTGCCAGGGGGCAACTACAATGAGCAGTTCTTC. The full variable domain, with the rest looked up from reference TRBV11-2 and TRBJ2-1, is EAGVAQSPRYKIIEKRQSVAFWCNPISGHATLYWYQQILGQGPKLLIQFQNNGVVDDSQLPKDRFSAERLKGVDSTLKIQPAKLEDSAVYLCASRLPGGNYNEQFFGPGTRLTVL.

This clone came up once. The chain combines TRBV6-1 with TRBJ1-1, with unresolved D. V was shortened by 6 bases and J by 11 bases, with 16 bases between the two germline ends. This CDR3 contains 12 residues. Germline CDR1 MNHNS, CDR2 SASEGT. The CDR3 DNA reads TGTGCCAGCAGAGATTACCCAGACGGGGCTTTCTTT. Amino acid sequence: CASRDYPDGAFF.

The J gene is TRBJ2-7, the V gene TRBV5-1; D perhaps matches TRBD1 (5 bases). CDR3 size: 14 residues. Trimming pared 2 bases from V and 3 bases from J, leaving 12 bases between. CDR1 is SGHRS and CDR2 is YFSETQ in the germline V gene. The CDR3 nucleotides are TGCGCCAGCAGCTTCTTGGGGCCGCGCTACGAGCAGTACTTC. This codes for CASSFLGPRYEQYF.